Each of the 31 T cell receptor beta chains below was sequenced from the same sample in a study of beta chain features in type 1 diabetes. Reverse transcription of all isolated RNA meant that expressed TCRB transcripts were sequenced. Measured with immunoSEQ multiplex PCR; TCRdb has only the in-frame clones, and not every one. The sample has hundreds of thousands of clones; around 12% are singletons. The specimen was naive CD4+ T cells from blood. These receptor sequences come from a man aged 18 to 29 in good health.

V gene TRBV4-3 combines with J gene TRBJ1-5, with 7 bases identical to TRBD1. The trim removed 4 bases at V and 2 bases at J, leaving 14 bases unmatched. The CDR3 covers 18 residues. Germline V gives CDR1 LGHNA, CDR2 YSLEER. CDR3 DNA sequence: TGCGCCAGCAGCCGCACCCAAACAGGGGTTAGCGGCAATCAGCCCCAGCATTTT. Translation gives CASSRTQTGVSGNQPQHF.

The chain employs TRBV12-5 and TRBJ2-1; D gene uncertain. The CDR3 runs 15 residues. The ends were cut back, 7 bases at V and 0 bases at J, with 13 bases in the middle. Looked up from germline, CDR1 is LGHNT and CDR2 is FRNRAP. CDR3 residues: CASALGGSSYNEQFF. The CDR3 DNA follows: TGTGCTAGTGCCCTAGGTGGAAGCTCCTACAATGAGCAGTTCTTC.

This clone was picked up a small number of times. The chain recombines TRBV4-2 with TRBJ2-7; TRBD2 matches 7 bases. The V gene end was trimmed by 4 bases and the J gene end by 4 bases; junction bases not matched to a gene: 10. In germline, CDR1 is LGHNA, CDR2 YNFKEQ. The CDR3 length is 15 residues. In DNA, the CDR3 is TGTGCCAGCAGCCCGCGGCAGGGAGGGCCTTACGAGCAGTACTTC. It encodes CASSPRQGGPYEQYF.

This chain joins TRBV11-3 and TRBJ2-1; D is ambiguous. The CDR3 has 15 amino acids. Germline V gene lookup returns CDR1 SGHNT and CDR2 YENEEA. Trimming removed 0 bases from V and 7 bases from J, with 13 bases in between. The CDR3 region is CASSLDLSRFNEQFF. The CDR3 coding sequence is TGTGCCAGCAGCTTAGATCTGAGCAGGTTTAATGAGCAGTTCTTC. Looking up the rest from reference TRBV11-3 and TRBJ2-1 gives the full variable domain: EAGVVQSPRYKIIEKKQPVAFWCNPISGHNTLYWYLQNLGQGPELLIRYENEEAVDDSQLPKDRFSAERLKGVDSTLKIQPAELGDSAVYLCASSLDLSRFNEQFFGPGTRLTVL.

The genes are TRBV29-1 and TRBJ2-7; 11 bases fit TRBD1. CDR3 length: 14 residues. In germline, CDR1 is SQVTM, CDR2 ANQGSEA. V lost 6 bases, J lost 1 base, and 5 bases stayed unmatched. CDR3 bases: TGCAGCGTGGGCGGACAGGGGGCATCCTACGAGCAGTACTTC. The encoded protein is CSVGGQGASYEQYF.

The chain has TRBV11-2 and TRBJ1-2; 7 nucleotides align to TRBD1. V was pared by 3 bases and J by 1 base, with 2 bases of the junction left unmatched. This CDR3 is 14 amino acids long. Germline CDR1 SGHAT, CDR2 FQNNGV. CDR3 in amino acids: CASSFRDSNYGYTF. In nucleotides, the CDR3 is TGTGCCAGCAGCTTCCGGGACAGTAACTATGGCTACACCTTC.

This clone was counted a few times. V and J are TRBV7-6 and TRBJ2-2, with D unclear. Trimming stripped 0 bases from V and 4 bases from J, with 15 bases between. The CDR3 has 17 residues. Looked up from germline, CDR1 is SGHVS and CDR2 is FNYEAQ. Written as DNA, the CDR3 is TGTGCCAGCAGCTTAGCGTTGCTTAGTAGAGCCACCGGGGAGCTGTTTTTT. Translation: CASSLALLSRATGELFF.

V is TRBV30 and J is TRBJ2-7; the D gene is possibly TRBD1 (6 bases). The CDR3 extends over 12 amino acids. CDR1 and CDR2 (germline): GTSNPN, SVGIG (reference sequence). V was trimmed by 3 bases and J by 5 bases, leaving 11 bases between them. CDR3 nucleotide sequence: TGTGCCTGGAGACAGGGCTGGAACGAGCAGTACTTC. Protein product: CAWRQGWNEQYF.

This clone has more than one count but fewer than ten. The V and J genes are TRBV5-1 and TRBJ2-5; 7 nucleotides agree with TRBD1. Trimming took 1 base from V and 3 from J; bases not matched to a gene: 0. The CDR3 consists of 13 residues. The germline gives CDR1 SGHRS, CDR2 YFSETQ. CDR3 loop: CASSLQGEETQYF. The CDR3 DNA sequence: TGCGCCAGCAGCTTGCAGGGGGAAGAGACCCAGTACTTC.

This rearrangement joins TRBV19 to TRBJ2-2, with D maybe TRBD1 (6 bases). V lost 6 bases to trimming and J lost 3 bases, with 11 bases between them. From germline, CDR1 is LNHDA and CDR2 SQIVND (reference sequence). This CDR3 has 14 residues. The CDR3, as DNA: TGTGCCAGTAGACTCGACAGGTACACCGGGGAGCTGTTTTTT. Its translation is CASRLDRYTGELFF.

Many counts were recorded for this clone. This rearrangement joins TRBV5-1 to TRBJ1-2, with D tentatively TRBD1 (5 bases). V was clipped by 0 bases and J by 4 bases, with 7 bases between them. Germline assignment: CDR1 SGHRS and CDR2 YFSETQ. The CDR3 length is 13 residues. The CDR3 nucleotides are TGCGCCAGCAGCTTGGGACAGACCTATGGCTACACCTTC. Protein sequence: CASSLGQTYGYTF.

This clone showed up just a few times. V usage is TRBV4-1 and J usage is TRBJ2-7; 7 bases match TRBD1. V lost 0 bases, J lost 4 bases, and 9 bases stayed unmatched. The CDR3 runs 16 residues. Germline CDR1 is MGHRA and CDR2 is YSYEKL. CDR3 coding DNA: TGCGCCAGCAGCCAAGATAGAATGACAGGGATATACGAGCAGTACTTC. It yields the protein CASSQDRMTGIYEQYF.

This clone has more than one count but fewer than ten. This chain connects TRBV9 to TRBJ1-3; D possibly corresponds to TRBD1 (5 bases). The V gene's germline CDR1 is SGDLS and CDR2 YYNGEE. V gave up 4 bases and J gave up 0 bases, with 14 bases separating them. The CDR3 length is 16 residues. Here the CDR3 reads CASSLSQGSSGNTIYF. In DNA form, the CDR3 reads TGTGCCAGCAGCCTTAGCCAGGGAAGCTCTGGAAACACCATATATTTT. Filled out from reference TRBV9 and TRBJ1-3, the complete variable domain reads DSGVTQTPKHLITATGQRVTLRCSPRSGDLSVYWYQQSLDQGLQFLIQYYNGEERAKGNILERFSAQQFPDLHSELNLSSLELGDSALYFCASSLSQGSSGNTIYFGEGSWLTVV.

V and J are TRBV7-9 and TRBJ2-7, with D possibly being TRBD2 (5 bases). Germline V gives CDR1 SEHNR, CDR2 FQNEAQ (reference sequence). CDR3 length equals 13 residues. V dropped 5 bases and J dropped 7 bases, with 15 bases sitting between them. CDR3 DNA: TGTGCCAGCAGCAACGTTCCTTGGAGGGAGCAGTACTTC. Its protein product is CASSNVPWREQYF.

The gene calls are TRBV6-1 and TRBJ1-2; no firm D call. Trimming removed 1 base from V and 4 bases from J, with 13 bases in between. Germline V gene data show CDR1 as MNHNS and CDR2 as SASEGT. The CDR3 runs 15 residues. The CDR3, as DNA: TGTGCCAGCAGTGAAGGAGTTCGGGTTGGCTATGGCTACACCTTC. Translated: CASSEGVRVGYGYTF.

This clone occurred a few times. The V call is TRBV5-6, the J call TRBJ2-7, with TRBD2 identical over 12 bases. V was pared by 4 bases and J by 2 bases, with 7 bases of the junction left unmatched. The CDR3 is 16 amino acids. Germline lookup yields CDR1 SGHDT and CDR2 YYEEEE. The CDR3, as DNA: TGTGCCAGCAGCCAAGGACTAGCGGGGAATACCTACGAGCAGTACTTC. Translation: CASSQGLAGNTYEQYF.

V and J are TRBV9 and TRBJ1-1; D gene uncertain. Trimming shortened V by 3 bases and J by 0 bases, and 6 bases separated the two germline ends. CDR1 SGDLS and CDR2 YYNGEE come from the germline V gene. The CDR3 covers 13 residues. The CDR3 loop reads CASSAAVNTEAFF. In DNA form, the CDR3 reads TGTGCCAGCAGCGCTGCAGTGAACACTGAAGCTTTCTTT.

The V gene is TRBV29-1, the J gene TRBJ1-3; TRBD1 matches 9 bases. The CDR3 is 14 amino acids. Per the germline V gene, CDR1 is SQVTM and CDR2 is ANQGSEA. The V segment lost 5 bases and the J segment 4 bases; nucleotides outside the gene matches: 6. In nucleotides, the CDR3 is TGCAGCGTTTTACAGGGGGCCGGGGGAAACACCATATATTTT. Translated, it gives CSVLQGAGGNTIYF.

The V gene is TRBV5-6, the J gene TRBJ2-1; 14 positions agree with TRBD2. Germline CDR1 and CDR2: SGHDT and YYEEEE. This CDR3 comprises 16 residues. The ends lost 5 bases at V and 1 base at J; junction bases unmatched: 2. In DNA, the CDR3 is TGTGCCAGCAGAAGACTAGCGGGAGGGTCCTACAATGAGCAGTTCTTC. It codes for CASRRLAGGSYNEQFF.

This clone was counted a few times. The V and J genes are TRBV30 and TRBJ1-4; no clear D gene. Trimming took 1 base from V and 0 from J, leaving 6 bases between them. The CDR3 is made up of 14 amino acids. CDR1 and CDR2 from the germline V gene are GTSNPN and SVGIG (reference sequence). The CDR3 nucleotides read TGTGCCTGGAGTGACACCGCAACTAATGAAAAACTGTTTTTT. It is translated as CAWSDTATNEKLFF.

The V call is TRBV18, the J call TRBJ2-5; 10 bases are a match to TRBD2. This CDR3 comprises 15 residues. Germline assignment: CDR1 KGHSH and CDR2 LQKENI. The V gene end was trimmed by 2 bases and the J gene end by 5 bases; junction bases not matched to a gene: 5. The CDR3 region has the DNA TGTGCCAGCTCACCAATAGCGGGAGGAGGTGAGACCCAGTACTTC. Amino acids: CASSPIAGGGETQYF.

The chain is built from TRBV28 and TRBJ2-7; 8 nucleotides match TRBD2. V lost 1 base and J lost 2; bases outside the gene matches: 13. CDR1 MDHEN and CDR2 SYDVKM come from the germline V gene. This CDR3 has 18 amino acids. The CDR3 loop is CASSLFDQREIAAYEQYF. The DNA of the CDR3 is TGTGCCAGCAGTTTATTTGACCAGCGGGAGATTGCGGCCTACGAGCAGTACTTC.

This clone was seen a handful of times. The rearrangement joins TRBV28 to TRBJ1-1, with 7 nucleotides matching TRBD1. CDR1 is MDHEN, CDR2 SYDVKM, per germline. Unmatched junction bases numbered 6, after V lost 5 bases and J lost 3 bases. The CDR3 consists of 14 residues. The CDR3 region is CASSQGQPYTEAFF. The CDR3, as DNA: TGTGCCAGCAGTCAGGGACAGCCTTACACTGAAGCTTTCTTT.

V and J are TRBV11-2 and TRBJ1-2; 7 bases map to TRBD1. Germline CDR1 and CDR2: SGHAT and FQNNGV. The CDR3 extends over 15 amino acids. V shed 4 bases, J shed 5 bases, and the junction held 10 bases outside the gene matches. This CDR3 is CASSSGTGAAYGYTF. The CDR3 nucleotides read TGTGCCAGCAGCTCGGGAACAGGGGCTGCATATGGCTACACCTTC.

The V and J genes are TRBV7-2 and TRBJ2-5, with D possibly being TRBD2 (6 bases). Per the germline V gene, CDR1 is SGHTA and CDR2 is FQGNSA. V was trimmed by 5 bases and J by 5 bases, leaving 18 bases between them. There are 15 residues in the CDR3. In DNA, the CDR3 is TGTGCCAGCAGCCTCGATGCGGGACGCACGGAGACCCAGTACTTC. This codes for CASSLDAGRTETQYF.

This clone was counted between two and nine times. The rearrangement links TRBV19 to TRBJ2-2; 7 positions match TRBD1. The length of the CDR3 is 14 residues. V shed 4 bases, J shed 4 bases, and the junction held 3 bases outside the gene matches. Germline V gene lookup returns CDR1 LNHDA and CDR2 SQIVND (reference sequence). In nucleotides, the CDR3 is TGTGCCAGTAGTACGGGACAGTTCACCGGGGAGCTGTTTTTT. Protein sequence: CASSTGQFTGELFF.

This chain uses TRBV18 with TRBJ1-2, with 10 bases matching TRBD1. CDR1 and CDR2 (germline): KGHSH, LQKENI. Germline trimming cut 3 bases from V and 6 bases from J; bases unmatched to any gene: 4. The CDR3 has 14 residues. The CDR3 nucleotides are TGTGCCAGCTCACCTGACGACAGGGGGCATGGCTACACCTTC. Protein: CASSPDDRGHGYTF.

The CDR3 DNA reads TGTGCCAGCAGGAGGGGGGGTGGAAACACCATATATTTT. Protein: CASRRGGGNTIYF. J is TRBJ1-3 and V is TRBV28, with D maybe TRBD1 (6 bases). The germline CDR1 and CDR2 sequences are MDHEN and SYDVKM. This CDR3 region has 13 residues. V lost 6 bases to trimming and J lost 3 bases, with 9 bases between them.

This clone was seen a few times. The rearrangement uses TRBV30 and TRBJ1-2; 10 bases align to TRBD1. V dropped 5 bases and J dropped 7; count of bases not matched to a gene: 10. Germline V gene data show CDR1 as GTSNPN and CDR2 as SVGIG (reference sequence). This CDR3 has 14 amino acids. In DNA form, the CDR3 reads TGTGCCTGGTATCTGACAGGGGGCGCGTCTGGCTACACCTTC. Its protein is CAWYLTGGASGYTF. Complete variable domain (other parts from reference TRBV30 and TRBJ1-2): SQTIHQWPATLVQPVGSPLSLECTVEGTSNPNLYWYRQAAGRGLQLLFYSVGIGQISSEVPQNLSASRPQDRQFILSSKKLLLSDSGFYLCAWYLTGGASGYTFGSGTRLTVV.

This clone was counted only a few times. The chain links TRBV30 to TRBJ1-2, with TRBD1 as a possible D gene (6 bases). The CDR3 runs 13 residues. Per germline, CDR1 GTSNPN and CDR2 SVGIG (reference sequence). V was cut by 3 bases and J by 7 bases, with 15 bases left in between. The CDR3 DNA follows: TGTGCCTGGAGAGGGGGGGCCCGGGGTGGCTACACCTTC. It encodes CAWRGGARGGYTF. Using reference TRBV30 and TRBJ1-2 for the parts outside the CDR3, the full variable domain is SQTIHQWPATLVQPVGSPLSLECTVEGTSNPNLYWYRQAAGRGLQLLFYSVGIGQISSEVPQNLSASRPQDRQFILSSKKLLLSDSGFYLCAWRGGARGGYTFGSGTRLTVV.

This clone was found a few times. This rearrangement joins TRBV18 to TRBJ2-1, with 8 bases identical to TRBD1. This CDR3 comprises 17 residues. The junction had 13 bases not matched to a gene; V was cut back by 2 bases and J by 7 bases. Germline CDR1 is KGHSH and CDR2 is LQKENI. CDR3 in DNA: TGTGCCAGCTCACCATCCTTCGGGACAGGATCATCGAATGAGCAGTTCTTC. It specifies CASSPSFGTGSSNEQFF.